The 3 T cell receptor beta chains reported below all come from one sample, sequenced in a study of blood T cell repertoires in COVID-19. Here immunoSEQ multiplex PCR was the method, and the copy in TCRdb shows in-frame clones only, minus some. The sample includes 140,000 to 150,000 clones, roughly nine tenths seen only once; the top ten take around 2.9%. Sequencing used peripheral blood. Receptor source: a woman between 55 and 75 years old with active COVID-19.

This clone was found once. The rearrangement uses TRBV6-2 or TRBV6-3 and TRBJ1-1; D gene uncertain. Germline values: CDR1 MNHEY, CDR2 SVGEGT. V lost 5 bases to trimming and J lost 0 bases, with 16 bases between them. CDR3 length: 16 residues. The CDR3 DNA reads as TGTGCCAGCAGTCCCGTGAGAGGGCGAATGAACACTGAAGCTTTCTTT. It encodes CASSPVRGRMNTEAFF.

This clone has a single count. This chain links TRBV6-1 with TRBJ2-1, with 8 bases identical to TRBD2. Looked up from germline, CDR1 is MNHNS and CDR2 is SASEGT. The CDR3 runs to 15 residues. With 3 bases clipped from V and 7 bases from J, the junction kept 8 bases outside the gene matches. CDR3 amino acids: CASSDQVAGWNEQFF. CDR3 coding DNA: TGTGCCAGCAGTGATCAGGTAGCGGGATGGAATGAGCAGTTCTTC.

The chain employs TRBV15 and TRBJ2-2, with TRBD2 matching 8 bases. Germline V gene data show CDR1 as LNHNV and CDR2 as YYDKDF (reference sequence). V was clipped by 4 bases and J by 7 bases; unmatched bases: 5. This CDR3 is 14 amino acids long. The CDR3 protein is CATSIGLADGELFF. In DNA form, the CDR3 reads TGTGCCACCAGCATTGGACTAGCAGACGGGGAGCTGTTTTTT.